These 9 T cell receptor beta chains originate from one sample sequenced in a study of beta chain features in type 1 diabetes. As every portion of the isolated RNA was reverse transcribed, the sequencing read expressed TCRB transcripts. Clones were sequenced by immunoSEQ multiplex PCR, and TCRdb holds only the in-frame ones, with some missing. The data contain under 450,000 clones, 14% of them singletons. Sequenced material: naive CD4+ T cells from blood. These TCRs come from a young man in good health.

The rearrangement uses TRBV7-9 and TRBJ2-3; 9 bases match TRBD2. This CDR3 spans 16 amino acids. J gave up 1 base and V 2 bases, and 4 bases lay outside the gene matches. The germline V gene encodes CDR1 SEHNR and CDR2 FQNEAQ (reference sequence). This chain's CDR3 is CASSLWLAGRTDTQYF. Here the CDR3 DNA reads TGTGCCAGCAGCTTATGGCTAGCGGGGCGCACAGATACGCAGTATTTT.

Of note for this clone: A read error may be the cause here, since a much bigger clone is one base away. The chain links TRBV11-3 to TRBJ2-5; the D is unclear. Germline lookup yields CDR1 SGHNT and CDR2 YENEEA. Trimming removed 0 bases at V and 5 bases at J, with 1 base between. The CDR3 length is 11 residues. The CDR3 is CASSLDETQYF. The CDR3, as DNA: TGTGCCAGCAGCTTAGATGAGACCCAGTACTTC.

This clone was detected only a few times. This chain connects TRBV4-1 to TRBJ2-1; 7 nucleotides line up with TRBD2. The V segment lost 4 bases and the J segment 3 bases; nucleotides outside the gene matches: 6. The CDR3 runs 15 residues. Germline CDR1 and CDR2: MGHRA and YSYEKL. DNA for the CDR3: TGCGCCAGCAGCCGTGCTGGGACTAACTACAATGAGCAGTTCTTC. It translates to CASSRAGTNYNEQFF.

This clone turned up a few times. V gene TRBV25-1 combines with J gene TRBJ2-5; no firm D call. V was shortened by 3 bases and J by 3 bases, with 11 bases between the two germline ends. The CDR3 is made up of 14 amino acids. Germline values: CDR1 MGHDK, CDR2 SYGVNS. As DNA, the CDR3 is TGTGCCAGCAGTGACTCCCCGCTGGAAGAGACCCAGTACTTC. Protein sequence: CASSDSPLEETQYF.

This clone was picked up a small number of times. The CDR3 DNA sequence: TGTGCCAGCAGCCCCTTCGAGATAAGCTCCTACAATGAGCAGTTCTTC. This gives the protein CASSPFEISSYNEQFF. The V gene is TRBV11-3, the J gene TRBJ2-1; no definite D call. This CDR3 has 16 residues. Deletions cut 5 bases from V and 0 bases from J, with 14 bases between. Germline CDR1 SGHNT, CDR2 YENEEA.

The rearrangement joins TRBV30 to TRBJ1-5; 8 bases map to TRBD1. The V gene end was trimmed by 3 bases and the J gene end by 5 bases; junction bases not matched to a gene: 0. From germline, CDR1 is GTSNPN and CDR2 SVGIG (reference sequence). This CDR3 is 12 amino acids long. The CDR3 sequence: CAWRTGDQPQHF. The CDR3 coding sequence is TGTGCCTGGAGGACAGGGGATCAGCCCCAGCATTTT.

This clone was seen a handful of times. The V call is TRBV4-1, the J call TRBJ1-1; D uncertain. This CDR3 region has 15 residues. Trimming cost V 1 base and J 1 base, with 10 bases left between them. Germline V gene sequence: CDR1 MGHRA, CDR2 YSYEKL. CDR3 residues: CASSQALPRNTEAFF. The CDR3 DNA reads TGCGCCAGCAGCCAAGCCCTTCCTCGGAACACTGAAGCTTTCTTT.

The chain recombines TRBV13 with TRBJ2-7, with TRBD1 matching 9 bases. The CDR3 is made up of 16 amino acids. Looked up from germline, CDR1 is PRHDT and CDR2 is FYEKMQ (reference sequence). Unmatched junction bases numbered 9, after V lost 0 bases and J lost 6 bases. As DNA, the CDR3 is TGTGCCAGCAGCTTAGGCCCACAGGGGGCGTTATCCGAGCAGTACGTC. Translating gives CASSLGPQGALSEQYV.

This rearrangement joins TRBV19 to TRBJ2-4; no clear D gene. The CDR3 is made up of 14 amino acids. In germline, CDR1 is LNHDA, CDR2 SQIVND (reference sequence). V was trimmed by 2 bases and J by 1 base, leaving 6 bases between them. The CDR3 sequence is CASSIMEAKNIQYF. The CDR3, as DNA: TGTGCCAGTAGTATAATGGAGGCCAAAAACATTCAGTACTTC.